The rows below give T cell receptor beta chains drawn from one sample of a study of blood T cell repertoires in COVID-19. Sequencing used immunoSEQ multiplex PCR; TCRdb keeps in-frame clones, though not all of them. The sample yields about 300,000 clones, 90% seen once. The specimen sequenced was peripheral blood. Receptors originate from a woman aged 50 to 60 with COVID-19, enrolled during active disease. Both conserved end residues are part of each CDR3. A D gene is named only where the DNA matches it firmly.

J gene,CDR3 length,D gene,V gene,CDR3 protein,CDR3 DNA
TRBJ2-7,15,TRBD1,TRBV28,CASSPPGGRSYEQYF,TGTGCCAGCAGCCCCCCAGGGGGCCGCTCCTACGAGCAGTACTTC
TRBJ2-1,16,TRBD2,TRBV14,CASSQERGNAYNEQFF,TGTGCCAGCAGCCAAGAGCGGGGGAACGCTTACAATGAGCAGTTCTTC
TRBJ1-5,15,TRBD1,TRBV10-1,CASSESGQGNQPQHF,TGCGCCAGCAGTGAGTCCGGACAGGGCAATCAGCCCCAGCATTTT
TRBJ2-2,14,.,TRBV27,CASSWGVDTGELFF,TGTGCCAGCAGTTGGGGAGTCGACACCGGGGAGCTGTTTTTT
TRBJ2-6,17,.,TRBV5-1,CASSLAGTNSGANVLTF,TGCGCCAGCAGCTTGGCCGGGACAAACTCTGGGGCCAACGTCCTGACTTTC
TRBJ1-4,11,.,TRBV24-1,CATSDSARMFF,TGTGCCACCAGTGATTCGGCTAGGATGTTTTTT
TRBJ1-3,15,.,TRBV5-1,CASSLPDSSGNTIYF,TGCGCCAGCAGCTTGCCCGACAGCTCTGGAAACACCATATATTTT
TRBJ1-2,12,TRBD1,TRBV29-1,CSVSGQGLGYTF,TGCAGCGTCTCAGGACAGGGGTTGGGCTACACCTTC
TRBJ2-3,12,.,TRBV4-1,CASSQIQQAQYF,TGCGCCAGCAGCCAGATACAACAGGCGCAGTATTTT
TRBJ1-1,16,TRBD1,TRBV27,CASSPGQGELGTEAFF,TGTGCCAGCAGTCCGGGACAGGGAGAACTAGGTACTGAAGCTTTCTTT
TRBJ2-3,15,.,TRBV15,CATSMGQGTTDTQYF,TGTGCCACCAGCATGGGTCAGGGGACCACAGATACGCAGTATTTT
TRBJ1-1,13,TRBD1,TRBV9,CASSSTGVTEAFF,TGTGCCAGCAGCAGCACAGGGGTCACTGAAGCTTTCTTT
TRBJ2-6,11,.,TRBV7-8,CASSPGLSLTF,TGTGCCAGCAGCCCCGGACTCAGCCTGACTTTC